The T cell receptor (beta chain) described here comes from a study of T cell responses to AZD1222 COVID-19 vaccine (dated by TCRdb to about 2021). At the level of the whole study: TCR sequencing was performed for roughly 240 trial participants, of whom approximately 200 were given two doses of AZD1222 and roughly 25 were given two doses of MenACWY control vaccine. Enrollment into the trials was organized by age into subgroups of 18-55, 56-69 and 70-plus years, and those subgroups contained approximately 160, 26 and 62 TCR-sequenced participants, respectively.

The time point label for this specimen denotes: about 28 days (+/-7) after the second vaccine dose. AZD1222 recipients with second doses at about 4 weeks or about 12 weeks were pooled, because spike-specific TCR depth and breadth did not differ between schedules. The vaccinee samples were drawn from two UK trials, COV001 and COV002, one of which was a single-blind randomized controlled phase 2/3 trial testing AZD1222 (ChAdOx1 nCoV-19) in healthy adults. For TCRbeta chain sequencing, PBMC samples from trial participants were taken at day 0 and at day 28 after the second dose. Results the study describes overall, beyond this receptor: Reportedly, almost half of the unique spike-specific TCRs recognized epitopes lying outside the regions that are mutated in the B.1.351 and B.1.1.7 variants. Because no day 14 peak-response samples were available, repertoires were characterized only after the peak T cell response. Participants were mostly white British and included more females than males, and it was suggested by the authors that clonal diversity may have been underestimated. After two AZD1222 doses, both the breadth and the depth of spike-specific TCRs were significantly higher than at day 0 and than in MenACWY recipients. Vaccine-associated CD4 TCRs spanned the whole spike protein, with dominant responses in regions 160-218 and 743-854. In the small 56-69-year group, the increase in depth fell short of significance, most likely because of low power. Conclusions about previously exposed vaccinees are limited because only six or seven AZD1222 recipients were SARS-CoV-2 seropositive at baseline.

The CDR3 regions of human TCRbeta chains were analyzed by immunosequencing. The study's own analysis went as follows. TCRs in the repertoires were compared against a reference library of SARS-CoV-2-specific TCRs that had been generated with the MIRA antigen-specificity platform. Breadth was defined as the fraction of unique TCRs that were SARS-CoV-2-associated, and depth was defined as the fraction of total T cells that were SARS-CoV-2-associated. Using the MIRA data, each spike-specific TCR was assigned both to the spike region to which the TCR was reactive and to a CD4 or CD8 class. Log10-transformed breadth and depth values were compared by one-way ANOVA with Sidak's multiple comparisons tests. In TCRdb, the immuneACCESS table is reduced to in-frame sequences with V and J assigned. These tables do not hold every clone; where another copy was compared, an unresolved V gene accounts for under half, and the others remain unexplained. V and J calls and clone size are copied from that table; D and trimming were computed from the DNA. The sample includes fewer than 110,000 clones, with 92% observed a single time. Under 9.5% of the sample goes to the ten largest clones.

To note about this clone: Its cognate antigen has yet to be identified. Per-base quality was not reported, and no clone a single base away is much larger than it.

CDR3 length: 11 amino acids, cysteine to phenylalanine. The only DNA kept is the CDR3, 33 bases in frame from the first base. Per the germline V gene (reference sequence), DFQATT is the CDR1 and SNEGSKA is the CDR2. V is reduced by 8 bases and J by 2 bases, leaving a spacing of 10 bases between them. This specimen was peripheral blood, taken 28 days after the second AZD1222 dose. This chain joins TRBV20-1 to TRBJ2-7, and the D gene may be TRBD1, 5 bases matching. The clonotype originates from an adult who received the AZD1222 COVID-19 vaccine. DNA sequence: TGCAGTCCTGGACATACCTACGAGCAGTACTTC. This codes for CSPGHTYEQYF.